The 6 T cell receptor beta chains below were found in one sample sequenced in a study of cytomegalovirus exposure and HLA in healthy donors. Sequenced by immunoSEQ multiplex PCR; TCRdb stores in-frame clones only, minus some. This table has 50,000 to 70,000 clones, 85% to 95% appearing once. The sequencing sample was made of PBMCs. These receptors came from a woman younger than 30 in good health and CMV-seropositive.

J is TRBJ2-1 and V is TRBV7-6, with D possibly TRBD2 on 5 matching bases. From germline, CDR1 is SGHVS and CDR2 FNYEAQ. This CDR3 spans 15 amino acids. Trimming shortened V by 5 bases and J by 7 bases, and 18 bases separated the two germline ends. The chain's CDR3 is CASSLNAEALNEQFF. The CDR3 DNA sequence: TGTGCCAGCAGCCTTAATGCGGAGGCCCTTAATGAGCAGTTCTTC.

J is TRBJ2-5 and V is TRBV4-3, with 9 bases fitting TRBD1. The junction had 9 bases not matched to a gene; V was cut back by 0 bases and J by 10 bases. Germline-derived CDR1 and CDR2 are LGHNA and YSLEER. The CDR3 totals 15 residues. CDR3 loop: CASSQDTDRGMIQYF. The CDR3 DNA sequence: TGCGCCAGCAGCCAAGATACCGACAGGGGGATGATCCAGTACTTC.

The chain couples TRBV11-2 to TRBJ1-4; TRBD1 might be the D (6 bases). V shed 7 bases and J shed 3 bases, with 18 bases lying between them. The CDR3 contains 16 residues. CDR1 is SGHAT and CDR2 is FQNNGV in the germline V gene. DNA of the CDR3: TGTGCCAGCACCATTATCCCTGGACAGCCTAATGAAAAACTGTTTTTT. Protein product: CASTIIPGQPNEKLFF. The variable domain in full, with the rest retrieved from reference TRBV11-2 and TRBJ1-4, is EAGVAQSPRYKIIEKRQSVAFWCNPISGHATLYWYQQILGQGPKLLIQFQNNGVVDDSQLPKDRFSAERLKGVDSTLKIQPAKLEDSAVYLCASTIIPGQPNEKLFFGSGTQLSVL.

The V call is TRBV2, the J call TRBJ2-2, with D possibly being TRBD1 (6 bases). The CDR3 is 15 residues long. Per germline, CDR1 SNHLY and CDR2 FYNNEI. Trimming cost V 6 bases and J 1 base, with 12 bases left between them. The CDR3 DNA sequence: TGTGCCAGCAGCGATCCGGGACAGAACACCGGGGAGCTGTTTTTT. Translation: CASSDPGQNTGELFF.

The CDR3 nucleotides read TGTGCCAGCAGCCCACTAGCGGGGAACAAAGAGACCCAGTACTTC. Translated: CASSPLAGNKETQYF. The gene calls are TRBV2 and TRBJ2-5; 10 nucleotides agree with TRBD2. Trimming took 6 bases from V and 3 from J; bases not matched to a gene: 7. This CDR3 has 15 residues. Germline values: CDR1 SNHLY, CDR2 FYNNEI.

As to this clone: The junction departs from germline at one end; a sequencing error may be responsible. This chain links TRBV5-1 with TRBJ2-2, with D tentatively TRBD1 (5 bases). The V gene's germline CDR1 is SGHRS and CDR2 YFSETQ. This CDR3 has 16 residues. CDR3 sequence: CASTLGWQGNTGELFF. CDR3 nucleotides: TGCGCCAGCACCTTGGGGTGGCAGGGGAACACCGGGGAGCTGTTTTTT.